This entry lists 9 T cell receptor beta chains sequenced from one sample in a study of OX40 agonist ivuxolimab in advanced cancers. Only in-frame clones appear in the TCRdb table, and some are missing; sequencing was by immunoSEQ multiplex PCR. Among 100,000 to 120,000 clones, roughly 89% were seen once, and the ten largest hold 0.25% to 0.3%. Sequenced here: CD4+ or CD8+ T cells sorted from blood, sampled in a trial of the OX40 agonist ivuxolimab. These receptors all stem from an adult with an advanced solid tumor such as melanoma, head and neck, liver or kidney cancer.

This clone showed up just a few times. The CDR3 reads CASSDRGTGTEAFF. The CDR3 nucleotides are TGTGCCAGCAGTGACAGGGGAACGGGCACTGAAGCTTTCTTT. The V gene is TRBV6-1, the J gene TRBJ1-1; D might be TRBD1 (6 bases). V gave up 3 bases and J gave up 4 bases, with 12 bases separating them. The CDR3 consists of 14 residues. Germline CDR1 and CDR2: MNHNS and SASEGT.

CDR3 in DNA: TGTGCCAGCAGCTTTGGACACGAAGAGACCCAGTACTTC. Translated, it gives CASSFGHEETQYF. The chain combines TRBV11-2 with TRBJ2-5; D might be TRBD1 (5 bases). With 3 bases removed from V and 3 bases from J, the gap between germline ends came to 8 bases. The germline gives CDR1 SGHAT, CDR2 FQNNGV. CDR3 length equals 13 residues.

This clone was picked up a small number of times. The chain couples TRBV9 to TRBJ1-1; 7 nucleotides agree with TRBD1. V lost 4 bases and J lost 1; bases outside the gene matches: 4. Germline CDR1 is SGDLS and CDR2 is YYNGEE. The CDR3 is 14 residues long. The CDR3 DNA reads TGTGCCAGCAGCACCTGGGACAGGAACACTGAAGCTTTCTTT. Its translation is CASSTWDRNTEAFF.

The chain uses TRBV4-1 and TRBJ2-1; 11 bases map to TRBD2. J gave up 6 bases and V 1 base, and 2 bases lay outside the gene matches. The CDR3 spans 15 residues. Germline V gene data show CDR1 as MGHRA and CDR2 as YSYEKL. The CDR3 bases are TGCGCCAGCAGCCAAGCGACTAGCGGGATCAATGAGCAGTTCTTC. It yields the protein CASSQATSGINEQFF.

This rearrangement joins TRBV2 to TRBJ2-1; 10 nucleotides match TRBD2. The CDR3 sequence is 15 residues long. V was clipped by 5 bases and J by 4 bases; unmatched bases: 5. Germline V gives CDR1 SNHLY, CDR2 FYNNEI. Written as DNA, the CDR3 is TGTGCCAGCAGTCCCCAGACTAGCGGGTACAATGAGCAGTTCTTC. Translated: CASSPQTSGYNEQFF. The entire variable domain, with the rest obtained from reference TRBV2 and TRBJ2-1, is as follows: EPEVTQTPSHQVTQMGQEVILRCVPISNHLYFYWYRQILGQKVEFLVSFYNNEISEKSEIFDDQFSVERPDGSNFTLKIRSTKLEDSAMYFCASSPQTSGYNEQFFGPGTRLTVL.

The chain employs TRBV10-3 and TRBJ1-2; D remains unclear. Per the germline V gene, CDR1 is ENHRY and CDR2 is SYGVKD. CDR3 length: 13 amino acids. The DNA for the CDR3 is TGTTCCAGCAGTTACTCGAGGGACTATGGCTACACCTTC. This sequence encodes CSSSYSRDYGYTF.

The V call is TRBV7-8, the J call TRBJ1-2; 7 nucleotides line up with TRBD1. Looked up from germline, CDR1 is SGHVS and CDR2 is FQNEAQ. The V gene end was trimmed by 5 bases and the J gene end by 5 bases; junction bases not matched to a gene: 14. This CDR3 contains 16 residues. DNA of the CDR3: TGTGCCAGCAGCCCCGGACAGGCCGCCTTTAGTTATGGCTACACCTTC. Protein product: CASSPGQAAFSYGYTF.

The CDR3 DNA sequence: TGTGCCAGCAGCTCGTTAGCGGGGGGTCCAGATACGCAGTATTTT. Encoded protein: CASSSLAGGPDTQYF. The chain carries TRBV11-2 and TRBJ2-3; 10 nucleotides line up with TRBD2. The CDR3 consists of 15 residues. Germline V gene data show CDR1 as SGHAT and CDR2 as FQNNGV. The J segment lost 4 bases and the V segment lost 4 bases, leaving 5 bases of the junction unmatched.

V usage is TRBV7-2 and J usage is TRBJ2-1; 8 nucleotides match TRBD1. V gave up 5 bases and J gave up 9 bases; unmatched junction bases: 9. Germline V gene data show CDR1 as SGHTA and CDR2 as FQGNSA. CDR3 length: 14 residues. CDR3 sequence: CASSLGQGFGEQFF. In DNA, the CDR3 is TGTGCCAGCAGCCTAGGACAGGGATTCGGTGAGCAGTTCTTC.